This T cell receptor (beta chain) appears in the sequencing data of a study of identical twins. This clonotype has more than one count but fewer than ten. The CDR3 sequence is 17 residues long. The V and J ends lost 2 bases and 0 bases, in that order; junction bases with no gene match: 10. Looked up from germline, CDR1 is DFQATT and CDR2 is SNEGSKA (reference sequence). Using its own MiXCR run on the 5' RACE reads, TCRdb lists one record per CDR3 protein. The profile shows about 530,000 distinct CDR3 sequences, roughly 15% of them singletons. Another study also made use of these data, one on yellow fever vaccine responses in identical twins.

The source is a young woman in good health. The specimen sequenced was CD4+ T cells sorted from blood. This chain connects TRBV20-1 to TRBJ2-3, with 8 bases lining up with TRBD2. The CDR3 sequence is CSARIVGGAASTDTQYF. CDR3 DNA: TGCAGTGCTAGAATAGTCGGGGGGGCCGCCAGCACAGATACGCAGTATTTT.